The T cell receptor (beta chain) under discussion was sequenced for a study of control samples from healthy donors and cancer patients. The V and J ends lost 5 bases and 3 bases respectively, with 11 bases between them. In germline, CDR1 is MNHEY, CDR2 SMNVEV (reference sequence). This CDR3 is built from 14 residues. Profiled with immunoSEQ multiplex PCR; TCRdb holds only in-frame clones, not every one. The table has some 110,000 clones, over 75% seen once. This chain uses TRBV27 with TRBJ1-3; D gene ambiguous. The sequence came from a woman aged 45-60 years with colorectal cancer. The sample comprised PBMCs. This CDR3 is CASSPQINGNTIYF. For the CDR3, the DNA is TGTGCCAGCAGTCCCCAGATCAATGGAAACACCATATATTTT.